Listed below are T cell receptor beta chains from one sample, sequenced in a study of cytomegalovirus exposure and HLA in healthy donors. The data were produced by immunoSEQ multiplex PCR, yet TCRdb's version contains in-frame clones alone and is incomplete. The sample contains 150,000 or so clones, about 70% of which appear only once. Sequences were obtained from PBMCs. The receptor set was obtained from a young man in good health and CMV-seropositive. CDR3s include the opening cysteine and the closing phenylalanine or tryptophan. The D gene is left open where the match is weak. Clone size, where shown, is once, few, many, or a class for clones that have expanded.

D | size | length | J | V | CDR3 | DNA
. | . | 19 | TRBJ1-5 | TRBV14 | CASSTRGGFSTPGNQPQHF | TGTGCCAGCAGTACACGAGGAGGGTTTTCAACTCCGGGCAATCAGCCCCAGCATTTT
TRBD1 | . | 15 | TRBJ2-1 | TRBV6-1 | CASSEGLGQGIEQFF | TGTGCCAGCAGTGAAGGGCTGGGACAGGGCATTGAGCAGTTCTTC
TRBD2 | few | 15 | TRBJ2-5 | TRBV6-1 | CASSSGLAGKETQYF | TGTGCCAGCAGTTCGGGCCTAGCGGGGAAAGAGACCCAGTACTTC
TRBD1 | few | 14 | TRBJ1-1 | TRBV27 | CASSLGQGYTEAFF | TGTGCCAGCAGTTTAGGACAGGGGTACACTGAAGCTTTCTTT
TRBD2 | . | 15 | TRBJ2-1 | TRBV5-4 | CASSLGGRADNEQFF | TGTGCCAGCAGCTTGGGCGGGAGGGCTGACAATGAGCAGTTCTTC
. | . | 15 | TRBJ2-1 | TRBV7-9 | CASSLESGSYNEQFF | TGTGCCAGCAGCTTAGAGTCCGGCTCCTACAATGAGCAGTTCTTC
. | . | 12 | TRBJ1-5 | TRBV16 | CASSQSEQPQHF | TGTGCCAGCAGCCAATCTGAGCAGCCCCAGCATTTT
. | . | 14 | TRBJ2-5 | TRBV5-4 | CASSFTGYGETQYF | TGTGCCAGCAGCTTTACAGGGTATGGAGAGACCCAGTACTTC
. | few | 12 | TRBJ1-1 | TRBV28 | CASSLSPIVAFF | TGTGCCAGCAGTTTATCCCCGATAGTCGCTTTCTTT
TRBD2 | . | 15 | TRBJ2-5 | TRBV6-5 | CATKLTTSSQETQYF | TGTGCCACCAAACTTACGACTAGCTCCCAAGAGACCCAGTACTTC
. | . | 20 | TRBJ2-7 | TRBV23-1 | CASSQFGETSPGQWSYEQYF | TGCGCCAGCAGTCAGTTCGGAGAAACCTCCCCAGGACAGTGGAGCTACGAGCAGTACTTC
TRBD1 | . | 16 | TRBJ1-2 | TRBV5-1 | CASSLNRGGDPYGYTF | TGCGCCAGCAGCTTAAACAGGGGCGGGGATCCATATGGCTACACCTTC
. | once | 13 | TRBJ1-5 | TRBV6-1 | CASSEIADQPQHF | TGTGCCAGCAGTGAAATTGCGGATCAGCCCCAGCATTTT
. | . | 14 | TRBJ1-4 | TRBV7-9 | CASSFQTANEKLFF | TGTGCCAGCAGCTTTCAGACAGCGAATGAAAAACTGTTTTTT
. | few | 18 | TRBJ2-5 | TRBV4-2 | CASSRNRPDSRPQETQYF | TGTGCCAGCAGCCGAAACCGCCCGGACAGCCGCCCCCAAGAGACCCAGTACTTC
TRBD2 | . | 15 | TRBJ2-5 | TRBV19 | CASSQTGLRIETQYF | TGTGCCAGTAGCCAGACGGGACTAAGGATTGAGACCCAGTACTTC